The source of this TCR beta chain is a study of blood T cell repertoires in COVID-19. About the research overall: Acute-phase and convalescent COVID-19 samples originated in the United States, Italy and Spain. From T cells, B-cell-depleted T cells, or PBMCs came the material, which was cDNA or gDNA.

Germline V gene lookup returns CDR1 LNHDA and CDR2 SQIVND (reference sequence). V was shortened by 3 bases and J by 3 bases, with 14 bases between the two germline ends. This CDR3 has 15 amino acids. In the source study's methods: Reference gene primer amplification yielded estimated nucleated cell counts. The repertoire was sequenced with immunoSEQ multiplex PCR; TCRdb's copy has only in-frame clones and lacks some. V and J calls and clone size are those listed in that table; D and trimming were worked out from the DNA. The table includes 200,000 to 250,000 clones, 85% detected once. Seattle patients were enrolled while actively infected and followed longitudinally.

The specimen was peripheral blood. The V and J genes are TRBV19 and TRBJ1-2; the D gene is possibly TRBD1 (6 bases). The receptor's source is an older woman with COVID-19, enrolled during active disease. CDR3 region: CASSIGAGADYGYTF. The CDR3 DNA reads as TGTGCCAGTAGTATTGGGGCAGGGGCGGACTATGGCTACACCTTC. Full variable domain (outside the CDR3, taken from reference TRBV19 and TRBJ1-2): DGGITQSPKYLFRKEGQNVTLSCEQNLNHDAMYWYRQDPGQGLRLIYYSQIVNDFQKGDIAEGYSVSREKKESFPLTVTSAQKNPTAFYLCASSIGAGADYGYTFGSGTRLTVV.